The 17 T cell receptor beta chains in this list originate from one sample, sequenced in a study of blood T cells in healthy people across ages. Using a J-beta primer mix together with a sample-barcoded 5' primer, a second PCR was run for roughly 7 to 12 cycles. TCRdb fed the 5' RACE reads into MiXCR, producing one record per CDR3 protein. This sample has about 1.4 million distinct CDR3 sequences; roughly 64% occur once, and the top ten carry roughly 7%. Sequenced: blood. All receptors come from a man between 18 and 29 years old in good health.

The V gene is TRBV20-1, the J gene TRBJ2-7, with TRBD1 identical over 9 bases. The germline gives CDR1 DFQATT, CDR2 SNEGSKA (reference sequence). This CDR3 spans 15 amino acids. J was trimmed by 1 base and V by 4 bases; bases with no gene match: 8. DNA of the CDR3: TGCAGTGCTAAAGCTACAGGGGGCTATTCCTACGAGCAGTACTTC. Its protein is CSAKATGGYSYEQYF.

Written as DNA, the CDR3 is TGTGCCAGCAGCGACCCGGGCCAACCAGATACGCAGTATTTT. Translating gives CASSDPGQPDTQYF. The chain employs TRBV7-2 and TRBJ2-3; D remains unclear. Germline CDR1 is SGHTA and CDR2 is FQGNSA. The CDR3 totals 14 residues. Trimming took 5 bases from V and 4 from J, leaving 13 bases between them.

V and J are TRBV7-2 and TRBJ2-1, with TRBD1 matching over 8 bases. Germline values: CDR1 SGHTA, CDR2 FQGNSA. The CDR3 length is 17 residues. J gave up 8 bases and V 0 bases, and 12 bases lay outside the gene matches. DNA of the CDR3: TGTGCCAGCAGCTTAGCCGCCGGCGGAGCAGGGGGCGATGAGCAGTTCTTC. It specifies CASSLAAGGAGGDEQFF.

Of note for this clonotype: The junction and the germline gene differ at one end; a read error may be behind it. The chain recombines TRBV4-1 with TRBJ1-1; 7 bases agree with TRBD1. Germline CDR1 and CDR2: MGHRA and YSYEKL. The CDR3 runs 14 residues. CDR3 DNA: TGTGCCAGCAGTCAAAGGCAGGGGGGCACTGAAGCTTTCTTT. This gives the protein CASSQRQGGTEAFF.

In this sample, this clonotype turned up many times. The chain couples TRBV6-5 to TRBJ1-2, with D possibly TRBD1 on 5 matching bases. The V gene lost 0 bases and the J gene lost 3 bases, with 5 bases spanning the gap. The CDR3 length is 13 residues. Germline-derived CDR1 and CDR2 are MNHEY and SVGAGI. As DNA, the CDR3 is TGTGCCAGCAGTTACTCAGGGGACTATGGCTACACCTTC. The encoded protein is CASSYSGDYGYTF.

The chain recombines TRBV20-1 with TRBJ2-5, with a tentative D call TRBD2 (5 bases). This CDR3 is built from 13 residues. V lost 7 bases, J lost 4 bases, and 16 bases lay in between. CDR1 is DFQATT, CDR2 SNEGSKA, per germline (reference sequence). CDR3 DNA: TGCAGTGTCCACCTCGGGATTGTAGAGACCCAGTACTTC. This translates into CSVHLGIVETQYF.

The rearrangement links TRBV2 to TRBJ1-6; D not certain. The CDR3 spans 15 residues. Trimming shortened V by 7 bases and J by 2 bases, and 12 bases separated the two germline ends. CDR1 and CDR2 from the germline V gene are SNHLY and FYNNEI. CDR3 region: CASKWRLTYNSPLHF. CDR3 DNA: TGTGCCAGCAAGTGGAGGTTAACCTATAATTCACCCCTCCACTTT.

This clonotype was counted between two and nine times. This chain uses TRBV6-2 or TRBV6-3 with TRBJ2-2; the D gene is possibly TRBD2 (6 bases). Trimming removed 2 bases at V and 6 bases at J, with 13 bases between. Germline-derived CDR1 and CDR2 are MNHEY and SVGEGT. This CDR3 has 15 residues. Here the CDR3 DNA reads TGTGCCAGCAGTTACAGGAGGGGTCTGGCCGGGGAGCTGTTTTTT. The encoded protein is CASSYRRGLAGELFF.

The V call is TRBV4-1, the J call TRBJ1-1; no clear D gene. There are 17 residues in the CDR3. Per germline, CDR1 MGHRA and CDR2 YSYEKL. Trimming pared 0 bases from V and 2 bases from J, leaving 16 bases between. DNA for the CDR3: TGCGCCAGCAGCCAAGAAGTCTCACACGGACGAAACACTGAAGCTTTCTTT. Encoded protein: CASSQEVSHGRNTEAFF.

The CDR3, as DNA: TGTGCCAGCAGTTCACCCGGGACTAGCGGCTACAATGAGCAGTTCTTC. Its translation is CASSSPGTSGYNEQFF. This rearrangement joins TRBV27 to TRBJ2-1, with TRBD2 matching over 11 bases. Germline CDR1 reads MNHEY; CDR2 reads SMNVEV (reference sequence). The junction had 5 bases not matched to a gene; V was cut back by 4 bases and J by 3 bases. The CDR3 has 16 amino acids.

This clonotype was found a few times. The rearrangement uses TRBV4-1 and TRBJ2-7, with 7 bases that match TRBD2. CDR1 and CDR2 from the germline V gene are MGHRA and YSYEKL. After removal of 1 base from V and 1 base from J, the junction contained 7 bases not matched to a gene. There are 16 residues in the CDR3. The CDR3: CASSQVGQGGSYEQYF. The CDR3 bases are TGCGCCAGCAGCCAAGTAGGTCAGGGAGGGTCCTACGAGCAGTACTTC.

This clonotype was picked up a small number of times. The chain employs TRBV3-1 and TRBJ2-7, with a weak D call TRBD2 (5 bases). V shed 1 base and J shed 2 bases, with 12 bases lying between them. Germline V gives CDR1 LGHDT, CDR2 YNNKEL (reference sequence). This CDR3 spans 15 amino acids. The CDR3 DNA is TGTGCCAGCAGCCAAGGGACGGGAACCGCCTACGAGCAGTACTTC. Its translation: CASSQGTGTAYEQYF.

The chain couples TRBV7-2 to TRBJ1-4, with a possible D match to TRBD1 (5 bases). The germline V gene has CDR1 SGHTA and CDR2 FQGNSA. Between the trimmed V and J ends, which lost 4 bases and 3 bases, there was a span of 12 bases. This CDR3 contains 15 residues. Written as DNA, the CDR3 is TGTGCCAGCAGCTCCAGAGGAGGGGCTAATGAAAAACTGTTTTTT. Translated: CASSSRGGANEKLFF.

This clonotype was seen more than once but under ten times. V and J are TRBV20-1 and TRBJ2-2, with a weak D call TRBD1 (6 bases). V was trimmed by 6 bases and J by 5 bases, leaving 10 bases between them. This CDR3 has 12 residues. CDR1 is DFQATT, CDR2 SNEGSKA, per germline (reference sequence). In DNA form, the CDR3 reads TGCAGTGCGACAAGGGGGACCGGGGAGCTGTTTTTT. Translating it yields CSATRGTGELFF.

The table lists this clonotype with a few counts. The CDR3 DNA reads as TGCAGCGTACAGGATGAGCAGTTCTTC. Amino acid sequence: CSVQDEQFF. V and J are TRBV29-1 and TRBJ2-1, with D perhaps TRBD1 (5 bases). Germline lookup yields CDR1 SQVTM and CDR2 ANQGSEA. The length of the CDR3 is 9 residues. V was cut by 6 bases and J by 8 bases, with 5 bases left in between.

This clonotype was observed a few times. V is TRBV19 and J is TRBJ1-2; perhaps TRBD1 as D (5 bases). With 5 bases removed from V and 4 bases from J, the gap between germline ends came to 8 bases. Germline loops: CDR1 LNHDA, CDR2 SQIVND (reference sequence). The CDR3 is 12 amino acids. The CDR3 loop reads CASSDRIYGYTF. In DNA, the CDR3 is TGTGCCAGTAGTGACAGAATCTATGGCTACACCTTC. Together with reference TRBV19 and TRBJ1-2, the CDR3 gives the full variable domain: DGGITQSPKYLFRKEGQNVTLSCEQNLNHDAMYWYRQDPGQGLRLIYYSQIVNDFQKGDIAEGYSVSREKKESFPLTVTSAQKNPTAFYLCASSDRIYGYTFGSGTRLTVV.

CDR3 nucleotide sequence: TGCAGTATCACTGGCCGGGGCGGGAGGGCCTTGTATACGCAGTATTTT. Translated: CSITGRGGRALYTQYF. V is TRBV20-1 and J is TRBJ2-3, with 9 bases identical to TRBD2. Trimming at V came to 8 bases and at J to 7 bases, leaving 19 bases not matched to a gene. The CDR3 extends over 16 amino acids. Germline CDR1 and CDR2: DFQATT and SNEGSKA (reference sequence).